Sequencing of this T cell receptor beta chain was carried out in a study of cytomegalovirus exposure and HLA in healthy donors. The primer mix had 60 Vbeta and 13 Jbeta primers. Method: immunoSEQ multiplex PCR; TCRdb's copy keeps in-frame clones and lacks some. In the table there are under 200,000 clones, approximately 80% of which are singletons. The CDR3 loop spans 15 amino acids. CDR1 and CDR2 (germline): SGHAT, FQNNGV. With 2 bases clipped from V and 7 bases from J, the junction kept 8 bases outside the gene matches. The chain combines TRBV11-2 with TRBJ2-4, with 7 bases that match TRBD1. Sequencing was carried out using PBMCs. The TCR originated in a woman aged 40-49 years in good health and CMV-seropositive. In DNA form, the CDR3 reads TGTGCCAGCAGCTTAAGACAGGGAAGGGAGAACATTCAGTACTTC. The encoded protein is CASSLRQGRENIQYF.